This entry is about one T cell receptor beta chain. This sample is drawn from a study of control samples from healthy donors and cancer patients. The table came from immunoSEQ multiplex PCR; TCRdb's copy has only in-frame clones and leaves some out. The profile covers tens of thousands of clones, with 85% appearing a single time and around 20% taken by the ten largest. Trimming took off 6 bases at V and 7 bases at J, with 10 bases between the two ends. CDR1 is SGHTS and CDR2 is YDEGEE in the germline V gene. The CDR3 consists of 11 residues. The rearrangement links TRBV5-8 to TRBJ1-2, with D hard to call. The sequenced sample was blood. The clonotype was recovered from a man aged 25-45 years in good health. The CDR3 loop is CASTPFGGYTF. In DNA, the CDR3 is TGTGCCAGCACGCCCTTTGGTGGCTACACCTTC.